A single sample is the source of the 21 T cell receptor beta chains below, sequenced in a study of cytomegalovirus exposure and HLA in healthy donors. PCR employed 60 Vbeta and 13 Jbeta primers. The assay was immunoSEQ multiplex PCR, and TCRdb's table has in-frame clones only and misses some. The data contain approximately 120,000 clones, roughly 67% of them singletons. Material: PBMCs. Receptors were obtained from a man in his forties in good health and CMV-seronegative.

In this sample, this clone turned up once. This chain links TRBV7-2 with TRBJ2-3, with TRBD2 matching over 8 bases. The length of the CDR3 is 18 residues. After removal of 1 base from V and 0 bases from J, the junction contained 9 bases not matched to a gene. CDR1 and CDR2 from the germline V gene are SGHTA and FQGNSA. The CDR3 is CASSLELAGGTSTDTQYF. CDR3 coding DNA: TGTGCCAGCAGCTTAGAGTTGGCGGGGGGAACTAGCACAGATACGCAGTATTTT.

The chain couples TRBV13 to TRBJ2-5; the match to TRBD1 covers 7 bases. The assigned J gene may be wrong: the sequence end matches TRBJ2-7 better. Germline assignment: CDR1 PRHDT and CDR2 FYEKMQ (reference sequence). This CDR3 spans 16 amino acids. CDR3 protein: CASSLGGTAVRGEQYF. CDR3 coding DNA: TGTGCCAGCAGCTTAGGGGGGACAGCTGTACGTGGCGAGCAGTACTTC.

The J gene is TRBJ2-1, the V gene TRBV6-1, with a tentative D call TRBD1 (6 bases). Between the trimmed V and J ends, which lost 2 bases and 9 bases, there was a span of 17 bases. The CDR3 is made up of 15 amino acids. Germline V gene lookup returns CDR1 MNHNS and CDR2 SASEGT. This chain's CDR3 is CASSEQVRGTSEQFF. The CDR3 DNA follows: TGTGCCAGCAGTGAACAAGTGAGGGGGACATCTGAGCAGTTCTTC.

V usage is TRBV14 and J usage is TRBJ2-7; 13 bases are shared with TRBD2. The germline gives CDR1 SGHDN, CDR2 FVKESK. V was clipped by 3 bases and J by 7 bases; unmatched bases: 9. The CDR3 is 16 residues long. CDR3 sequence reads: CASSQGLAGTQGEQYF. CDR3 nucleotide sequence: TGTGCCAGCAGCCAGGGACTAGCGGGAACACAGGGGGAGCAGTACTTC.

This CDR3 reads CASSIPGYEQFF. The CDR3 region has the DNA TGTGCCAGCAGTATTCCGGGGTATGAGCAGTTCTTC. The chain links TRBV6-1 to TRBJ2-1, with TRBD2 as a possible D gene (5 bases). Trimming pared 5 bases from V and 8 bases from J, leaving 10 bases between. Germline CDR1 MNHNS, CDR2 SASEGT. This CDR3 has 12 residues.

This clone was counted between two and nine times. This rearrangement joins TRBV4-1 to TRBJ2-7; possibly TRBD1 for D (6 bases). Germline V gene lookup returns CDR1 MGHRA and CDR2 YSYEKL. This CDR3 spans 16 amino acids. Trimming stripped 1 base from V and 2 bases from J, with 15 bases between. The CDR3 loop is CASSQVLNRDTYEQYF. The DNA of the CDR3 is TGCGCCAGCAGCCAAGTTCTTAACAGGGACACCTACGAGCAGTACTTC.

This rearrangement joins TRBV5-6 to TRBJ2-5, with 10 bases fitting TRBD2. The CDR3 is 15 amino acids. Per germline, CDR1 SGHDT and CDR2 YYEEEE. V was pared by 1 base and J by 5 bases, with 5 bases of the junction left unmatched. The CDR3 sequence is CASSLRASGGETQYF. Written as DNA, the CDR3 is TGTGCCAGCAGCTTGCGGGCTAGCGGGGGTGAGACCCAGTACTTC.

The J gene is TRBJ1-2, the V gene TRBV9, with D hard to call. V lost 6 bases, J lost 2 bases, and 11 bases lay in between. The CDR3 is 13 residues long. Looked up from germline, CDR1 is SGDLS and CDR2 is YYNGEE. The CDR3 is CASTGGENYGYTF. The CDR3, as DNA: TGTGCCAGCACTGGCGGCGAGAACTATGGCTACACCTTC.

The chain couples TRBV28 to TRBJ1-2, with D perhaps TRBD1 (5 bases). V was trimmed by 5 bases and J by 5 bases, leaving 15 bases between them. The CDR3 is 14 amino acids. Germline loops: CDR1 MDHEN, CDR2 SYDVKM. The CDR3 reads CASSPPRTFYGYTF. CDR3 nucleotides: TGTGCCAGCAGTCCCCCGAGGACATTTTATGGCTACACCTTC.

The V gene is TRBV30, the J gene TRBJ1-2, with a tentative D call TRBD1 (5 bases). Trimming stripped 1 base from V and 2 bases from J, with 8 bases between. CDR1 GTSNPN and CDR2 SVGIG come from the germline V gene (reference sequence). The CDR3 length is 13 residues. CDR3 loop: CAWSAGENYGYTF. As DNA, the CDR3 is TGTGCCTGGAGTGCGGGGGAGAACTATGGCTACACCTTC.

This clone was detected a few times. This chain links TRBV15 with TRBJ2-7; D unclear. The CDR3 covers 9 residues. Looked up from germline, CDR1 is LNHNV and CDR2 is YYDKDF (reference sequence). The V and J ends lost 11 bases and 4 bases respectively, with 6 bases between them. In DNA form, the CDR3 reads TGTGCCGCGATATACGAGCAGTACTTC. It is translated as CAAIYEQYF.

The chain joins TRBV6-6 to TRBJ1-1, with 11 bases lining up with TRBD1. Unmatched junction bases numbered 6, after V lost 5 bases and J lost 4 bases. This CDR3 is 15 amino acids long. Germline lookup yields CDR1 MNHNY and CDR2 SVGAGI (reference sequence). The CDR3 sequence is CASSQGGTGGTEAFF. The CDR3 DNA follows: TGTGCCAGCAGTCAGGGGGGGACAGGGGGCACTGAAGCTTTCTTT.

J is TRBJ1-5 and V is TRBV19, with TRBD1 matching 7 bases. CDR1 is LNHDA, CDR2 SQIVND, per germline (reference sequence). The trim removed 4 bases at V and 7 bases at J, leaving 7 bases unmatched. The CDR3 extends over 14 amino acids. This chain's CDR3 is CASSNRTGEQPQHF. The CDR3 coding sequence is TGTGCCAGTAGTAACCGGACAGGAGAACAGCCCCAGCATTTT. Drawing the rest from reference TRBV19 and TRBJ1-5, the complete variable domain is DGGITQSPKYLFRKEGQNVTLSCEQNLNHDAMYWYRQDPGQGLRLIYYSQIVNDFQKGDIAEGYSVSREKKESFPLTVTSAQKNPTAFYLCASSNRTGEQPQHFGDGTRLSIL.

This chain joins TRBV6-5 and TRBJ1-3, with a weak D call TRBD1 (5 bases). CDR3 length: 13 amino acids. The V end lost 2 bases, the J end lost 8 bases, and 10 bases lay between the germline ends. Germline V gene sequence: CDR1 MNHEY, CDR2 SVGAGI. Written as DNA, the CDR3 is TGTGCCAGCAGTTACAGCCAGGGATACACCATATATTTT. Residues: CASSYSQGYTIYF.

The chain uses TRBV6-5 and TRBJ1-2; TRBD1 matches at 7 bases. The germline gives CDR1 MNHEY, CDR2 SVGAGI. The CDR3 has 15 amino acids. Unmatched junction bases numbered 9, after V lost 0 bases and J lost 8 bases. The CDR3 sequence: CASSYSMTGSWGYTF. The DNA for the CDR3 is TGTGCCAGCAGTTACTCGATGACAGGGAGTTGGGGCTACACCTTC.

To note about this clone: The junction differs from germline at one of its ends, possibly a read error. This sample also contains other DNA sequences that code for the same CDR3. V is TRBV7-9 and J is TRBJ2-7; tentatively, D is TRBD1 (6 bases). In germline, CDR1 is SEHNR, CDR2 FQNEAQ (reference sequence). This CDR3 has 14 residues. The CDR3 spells CSSSPGTSSYEQYF. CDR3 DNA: TGTTCCAGCAGCCCCGGGACAAGCTCCTACGAGCAGTACTTC.

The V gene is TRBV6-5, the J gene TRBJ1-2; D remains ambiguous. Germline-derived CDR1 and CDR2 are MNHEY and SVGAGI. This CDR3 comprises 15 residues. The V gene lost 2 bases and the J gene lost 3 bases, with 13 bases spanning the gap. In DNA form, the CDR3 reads TGTGCCAGCAGTTACGGGCAGCCCGGGGACTATGGCTACACCTTC. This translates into CASSYGQPGDYGYTF.

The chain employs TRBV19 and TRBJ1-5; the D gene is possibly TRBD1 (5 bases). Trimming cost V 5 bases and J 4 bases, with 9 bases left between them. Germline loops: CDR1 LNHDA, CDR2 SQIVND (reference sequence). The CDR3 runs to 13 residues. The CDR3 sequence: CASSPDRNQPQHF. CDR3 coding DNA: TGTGCCAGTAGTCCCGACAGAAATCAGCCCCAGCATTTT. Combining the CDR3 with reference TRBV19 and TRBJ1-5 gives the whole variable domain DGGITQSPKYLFRKEGQNVTLSCEQNLNHDAMYWYRQDPGQGLRLIYYSQIVNDFQKGDIAEGYSVSREKKESFPLTVTSAQKNPTAFYLCASSPDRNQPQHFGDGTRLSIL.

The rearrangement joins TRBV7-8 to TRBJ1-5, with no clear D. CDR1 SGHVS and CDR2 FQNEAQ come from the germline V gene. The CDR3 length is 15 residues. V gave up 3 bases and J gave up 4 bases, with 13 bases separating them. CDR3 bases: TGTGCCAGCAGCTTTAGCCACGGAGTTAATCAGCCCCAGCATTTT. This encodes CASSFSHGVNQPQHF.

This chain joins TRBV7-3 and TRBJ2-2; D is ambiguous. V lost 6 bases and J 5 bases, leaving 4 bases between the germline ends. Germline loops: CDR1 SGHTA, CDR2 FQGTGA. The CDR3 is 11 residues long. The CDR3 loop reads CASSYTGELFF. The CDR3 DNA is TGTGCCAGCAGTTATACCGGGGAGCTGTTTTTT.

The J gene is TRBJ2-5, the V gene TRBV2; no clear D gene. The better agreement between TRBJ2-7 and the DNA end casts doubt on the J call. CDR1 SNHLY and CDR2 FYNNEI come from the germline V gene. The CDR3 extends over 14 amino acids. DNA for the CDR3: TGTGCCAGCAGCCTTCGATATAACAGTAACGAGCAGTACTTC. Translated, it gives CASSLRYNSNEQYF.